The 21 T cell receptor beta chains listed next were all sequenced from one sample in a study of blood T cell repertoires in COVID-19. This table comes from immunoSEQ multiplex PCR, and its TCRdb copy is limited to in-frame clones, with some not included. The data show hundreds of thousands of clones, about 89% seen once. The sample taken for sequencing was PBMCs or T cells enriched from blood (not recorded which). These receptors all come from a man aged 55 to 70 who had recovered from COVID-19.

The J gene is TRBJ2-7, the V gene TRBV3-1 (or the pseudogene TRBV3-2); 13 positions agree with TRBD2. The CDR3 has 15 amino acids. The germline CDR1 and CDR2 sequences are LGHDT and YNNKEL (reference sequence). The J segment lost 2 bases and the V segment lost 4 bases, leaving 2 bases of the junction unmatched. The CDR3 loop is CASSLGLAGTYEQYF. CDR3 DNA: TGTGCCAGCAGCCTGGGACTAGCGGGAACCTACGAGCAGTACTTC.

This chain uses TRBV28 with TRBJ1-5; possibly TRBD1 for D (5 bases). Trimming cost V 6 bases and J 3 bases, with 12 bases left between them. CDR1 and CDR2 from the germline V gene are MDHEN and SYDVKM. This CDR3 comprises 14 residues. CDR3 loop: CASRDSNLNQPQHF. CDR3 nucleotide sequence: TGTGCCAGCAGAGACAGCAACCTCAATCAGCCCCAGCATTTT.

For this clone: One junction end disagrees with the germline gene, perhaps due to a read error. V gene TRBV18 combines with J gene TRBJ2-7, with D unresolved. Germline V gene lookup returns CDR1 KGHSH and CDR2 LQKENI. The CDR3 loop spans 13 amino acids. This CDR3 reads CVSSPDAAFEQYF. The CDR3 bases are TGTGTCAGCTCACCAGATGCGGCCTTCGAGCAGTACTTC.

The chain employs TRBV2 and TRBJ2-7, with TRBD2 matching 7 bases. The CDR3 sequence is 15 residues long. Germline V lookup: CDR1 SNHLY, CDR2 FYNNEI. The trim removed 5 bases at V and 0 bases at J, leaving 7 bases unmatched. CDR3 residues: CASSRPASGSYEQYF. DNA of the CDR3: TGTGCCAGCAGTCGCCCGGCTAGCGGCTCCTACGAGCAGTACTTC.

This chain links TRBV19 with TRBJ2-1, with unresolved D. The V and J ends lost 3 bases and 4 bases respectively, with 7 bases between them. The CDR3 has 13 residues. Germline CDR1 is LNHDA and CDR2 is SQIVND (reference sequence). The CDR3 sequence is CASSIPQYNEQFF. CDR3 nucleotides: TGTGCCAGTAGTATCCCGCAGTACAATGAGCAGTTCTTC.

This chain joins TRBV9 and TRBJ1-6, with D unclear. Germline loops: CDR1 SGDLS, CDR2 YYNGEE. There are 17 residues in the CDR3. The V gene lost 2 bases and the J gene lost 2 bases, with 14 bases spanning the gap. The CDR3: CASSVLLSPTYNSPLHF. For the CDR3, the DNA is TGTGCCAGCAGCGTCCTTCTCTCGCCTACCTATAATTCACCCCTCCACTTT.

The chain couples TRBV5-1 to TRBJ1-4; 7 nucleotides match TRBD1. In germline, CDR1 is SGHRS, CDR2 YFSETQ. The CDR3 extends over 14 amino acids. Trimming took 4 bases from V and 11 from J; bases not matched to a gene: 11. As DNA, the CDR3 is TGCGCCAGCAGCGCCACCACCGGGACAGCCAAACTGTTTTTT. This codes for CASSATTGTAKLFF.

As regards this clone: The sample carries other DNA sequences with the same CDR3. The chain carries TRBV5-1 and TRBJ2-1; TRBD1 agrees at 8 bases. The CDR3 has 15 amino acids. V shed 0 bases and J 4 bases; nucleotides not matched to a gene: 3. The germline V gene encodes CDR1 SGHRS and CDR2 YFSETQ. CDR3: CASSLGQGTYNEQFF. The DNA for the CDR3 is TGCGCCAGCAGCTTGGGACAGGGGACGTACAATGAGCAGTTCTTC.

The chain has TRBV9 and TRBJ2-1; D might be TRBD2 (6 bases). Per the germline V gene, CDR1 is SGDLS and CDR2 is YYNGEE. The V gene lost 4 bases and the J gene lost 4 bases, with 12 bases spanning the gap. The CDR3 has 14 amino acids. The CDR3 DNA reads TGTGCCAGCAGCCCGAGCGGGCAGTACAATGAGCAGTTCTTC. It specifies CASSPSGQYNEQFF.

The V call is TRBV7-9, the J call TRBJ2-3; 9 bases match TRBD2. Trimming removed 5 bases from V and 0 bases from J; junction bases left unmatched: 12. The CDR3 runs to 18 residues. Per the germline V gene, CDR1 is SEHNR and CDR2 is FQNEAQ (reference sequence). The CDR3 bases are TGTGCCAGCAGCAACCCATTGGGCGCGGGAGGGAGCACAGATACGCAGTATTTT. It is translated as CASSNPLGAGGSTDTQYF.

This chain connects TRBV28 to TRBJ2-7; 7 bases match TRBD2. This CDR3 is built from 17 residues. Germline trimming cut 5 bases from V and 3 bases from J; bases unmatched to any gene: 16. From germline, CDR1 is MDHEN and CDR2 SYDVKM. The CDR3 DNA reads as TGTGCCAGCAGTGGAGGGACTGGCGGGAGACCGTACTACGAGCAGTACTTC. This sequence encodes CASSGGTGGRPYYEQYF.

The rearrangement joins TRBV7-3 to TRBJ1-2; 8 bases are a match to TRBD1. This CDR3 region has 16 residues. Germline V gene lookup returns CDR1 SGHTA and CDR2 FQGTGA. V trimming: 0 bases; J trimming: 8 bases; junction bases outside the gene matches: 11. In DNA form, the CDR3 reads TGTGCCAGCAGCTTAACGACCGGGACAGGAGGGGTAGGCTACACCTTC. This codes for CASSLTTGTGGVGYTF.

The chain couples TRBV20-1 to TRBJ2-7, with TRBD1 as a possible D gene (5 bases). Looked up from germline, CDR1 is DFQATT and CDR2 is SNEGSKA (reference sequence). V was shortened by 3 bases and J by 0 bases, with 12 bases between the two germline ends. The CDR3 runs to 14 residues. The CDR3 DNA follows: TGCAGTGCTAGTCTCCCAGGGATCTCCTACGAGCAGTACTTC. This encodes CSASLPGISYEQYF.

This sequence joins TRBV10-1 and TRBJ2-3; D remains ambiguous. The CDR3 is 12 amino acids. Germline CDR1 reads WNHNN; CDR2 reads SYGVQD (reference sequence). The V end lost 9 bases, the J end lost 4 bases, and 11 bases lay between the germline ends. For the CDR3, the DNA is TGCGCCAGGAAGAGTTTTGCAGATACGCAGTATTTT. It specifies CARKSFADTQYF.

This clone was picked up a small number of times. The chain employs TRBV6-2 or TRBV6-3 and TRBJ1-2; D might be TRBD1 (6 bases). This CDR3 spans 14 amino acids. Trimming pared 2 bases from V and 8 bases from J, leaving 15 bases between. The germline V gene encodes CDR1 MNHEY and CDR2 SVGEGT. CDR3 protein: CASSYASGTTGYTF. The CDR3 region has the DNA TGTGCCAGCAGTTACGCTTCCGGGACAACCGGCTACACCTTC.

V gene TRBV7-2 combines with J gene TRBJ2-3; 10 bases fit TRBD2. Germline V CDR1 and CDR2: SGHTA, FQGNSA. V lost 4 bases and J lost 1; bases outside the gene matches: 11. The CDR3 spans 18 residues. CDR3 residues: CASSSLGIAGGGTDTQYF. In DNA, the CDR3 is TGTGCCAGCAGCTCCCTGGGGATAGCGGGAGGAGGCACAGATACGCAGTATTTT.

The DNA of the CDR3 is TGTGCCAGCACTCAGACAGGGATGGGCACTGAAGCTTTCTTT. It translates to CASTQTGMGTEAFF. The chain is built from TRBV25-1 and TRBJ1-1; 7 nucleotides line up with TRBD1. This CDR3 spans 14 amino acids. J gave up 4 bases and V 7 bases, and 9 bases lay outside the gene matches. Germline loops: CDR1 MGHDK, CDR2 SYGVNS.

Written as DNA, the CDR3 is TGTGCCAGCAGTTTGGTCGCCAGGGCTAACTATGGCTACACCTTC. Amino acid sequence: CASSLVARANYGYTF. The chain employs TRBV27 and TRBJ1-2; tentative D call: TRBD1 (5 bases). The germline V and J ends were trimmed by 3 bases and 0 bases, with 11 bases remaining between them. Germline V gene sequence: CDR1 MNHEY, CDR2 SMNVEV (reference sequence). CDR3 length: 15 amino acids.

V gene TRBV27 combines with J gene TRBJ2-7; TRBD1 might be the D (6 bases). This CDR3 spans 15 amino acids. Trimming cost V 6 bases and J 0 bases, with 15 bases left between them. Germline V gene lookup returns CDR1 MNHEY and CDR2 SMNVEV (reference sequence). The CDR3 region has the DNA TGTGCCAGCAGGCAGGGGTGGGGTTCCTCCTACGAGCAGTACTTC. Translating it yields CASRQGWGSSYEQYF.

This clone was seen just once. The J gene is TRBJ2-7, the V gene TRBV11-2; 8 positions match TRBD2. The CDR3 sequence is 15 residues long. V lost 3 bases and J lost 4; bases outside the gene matches: 8. The germline CDR1 and CDR2 sequences are SGHAT and FQNNGV. CDR3 sequence: CASSLPSAGVYEQYF. The CDR3 bases are TGTGCCAGCAGCTTGCCTTCAGCGGGAGTATACGAGCAGTACTTC.

The J gene is TRBJ2-7, the V gene TRBV7-2; 10 bases line up with TRBD2. V trimming: 1 base; J trimming: 4 bases; junction bases outside the gene matches: 4. The CDR3 spans 15 residues. Germline CDR1 and CDR2: SGHTA and FQGNSA. The CDR3 DNA follows: TGTGCCAGCAGCTTAGATCCTAGCGGGAGATACGAGCAGTACTTC. It codes for CASSLDPSGRYEQYF.